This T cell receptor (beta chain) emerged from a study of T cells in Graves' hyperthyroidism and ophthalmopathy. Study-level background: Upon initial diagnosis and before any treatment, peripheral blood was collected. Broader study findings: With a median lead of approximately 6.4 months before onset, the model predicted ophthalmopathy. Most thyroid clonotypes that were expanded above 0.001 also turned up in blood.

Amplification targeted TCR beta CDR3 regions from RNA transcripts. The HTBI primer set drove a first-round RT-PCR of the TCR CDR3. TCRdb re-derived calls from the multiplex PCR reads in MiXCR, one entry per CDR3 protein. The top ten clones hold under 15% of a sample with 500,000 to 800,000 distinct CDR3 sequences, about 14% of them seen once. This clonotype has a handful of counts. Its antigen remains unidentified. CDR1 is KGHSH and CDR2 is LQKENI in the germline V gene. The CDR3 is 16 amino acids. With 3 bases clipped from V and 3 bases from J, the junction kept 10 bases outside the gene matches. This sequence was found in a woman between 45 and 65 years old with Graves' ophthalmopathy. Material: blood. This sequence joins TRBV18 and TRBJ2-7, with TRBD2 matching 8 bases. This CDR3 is CASSPTRAGVLYEQYF. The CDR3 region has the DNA TGTGCCAGCTCACCGACGAGAGCGGGAGTCCTCTACGAGCAGTACTTC.